One T cell receptor (beta chain) is described in this entry. PCR employed 60 Vbeta and 13 Jbeta primers. Only in-frame clones appear in the TCRdb table, and some are missing; sequencing was by immunoSEQ multiplex PCR. The sample has approximately 170,000 clones; around three quarters are singletons. The sample originates from a study of cytomegalovirus exposure and HLA in healthy donors. The CDR3 runs to 15 residues. Germline assignment: CDR1 SGHAT and CDR2 FQNNGV. The V segment lost 5 bases and the J segment 2 bases; nucleotides outside the gene matches: 6. The chain joins TRBV11-2 to TRBJ2-1; 7 bases match TRBD2. The material sequenced was PBMCs. The receptor's source is a man in his forties in good health and CMV-seronegative. CDR3 protein: CASSARLATYNEQFF. The CDR3 region has the DNA TGTGCCAGCAGCGCCCGACTAGCCACCTACAATGAGCAGTTCTTC. Combining the CDR3 with reference TRBV11-2 and TRBJ2-1 gives the whole variable domain EAGVAQSPRYKIIEKRQSVAFWCNPISGHATLYWYQQILGQGPKLLIQFQNNGVVDDSQLPKDRFSAERLKGVDSTLKIQPAKLEDSAVYLCASSARLATYNEQFFGPGTRLTVL.